These T cell receptor beta chains were read from a single sample in a study of graft-versus-host responses after intestinal transplantation. Profiling relied on immunoSEQ multiplex PCR, and the TCRdb table lists in-frame clones only, not all of them. In the table there are 25,000 or so clones, 90% of which are singletons. The sample here was PBMCs, taken 39 days after intestinal transplant. The receptor source for this set is a human patient who received an intestinal transplant, so some T cells may come from the graft donor. The conserved cysteine and the conserved F or W are not part of the CDR3 here.

j_call | v_call | cdr3_length | cdr3_aa
TRBJ2-7 | TRBV7-8 | 14 | ASSLVSGAASDEQY
TRBJ1-2 | TRBV7-6 | 14 | ASSLGSYRDYYGYT
TRBJ2-7 | TRBV5-6 | 15 | ASSSPGLAGVLNEQY
TRBJ2-7 | TRBV7-2 | 10 | ASSLGVYEQY
TRBJ1-2 | TRBV6-6 | 11 | ASSYVWPYGYT
TRBJ2-5 | TRBV28 | 13 | ASSFLRETQETQY
TRBJ2-5 | TRBV28 | 15 | ASTPAELAGPQETQY
TRBJ2-1 | TRBV7-3 | 13 | ASSPGLAVYNEQF
TRBJ2-7 | TRBV5-1 | 11 | ASSLVPTWEQY
TRBJ1-5 | TRBV5-8 | 14 | ASSLGQVEYNQPQH
TRBJ2-7 | TRBV7-2 | 12 | ASSLGRTGVEQY
TRBJ2-7 | TRBV6-6 | 11 | ASSYTPLDEQY
TRBJ1-5 | TRBV28 | 9 | ASCLTSLQH